This record looks at one T cell receptor beta chain sequence and its context. As yet, its antigen is unknown. This entry comes from a study of T cell responses to AZD1222 COVID-19 vaccine. Turning to the study itself: Second-dose intervals near 4 or 12 weeks were combined.

Only in-frame clones appear in the TCRdb table, and some are missing; sequencing was by immunoSEQ multiplex PCR. The sample includes about 170,000 clones, roughly 92% of them seen just once. The CDR3 is made up of 15 amino acids. V gave up 0 bases and J gave up 10 bases; unmatched junction bases: 8. Germline V CDR1 and CDR2: SGHRS, YFSETQ. Study-wide results and caveats: The study identified only 6 or 7 AZD1222 recipients as seropositive at baseline. The study sampled repertoires only after the peak T cell response.

The chain joins TRBV5-1 to TRBJ2-1, with 9 bases fitting TRBD2. Sequenced material: peripheral blood, taken on day 0 of AZD1222 vaccination. The sequence was collected from an adult in good health. CDR3 DNA sequence: TGCGCCAGCAGCTTGGGTAGCGGGGGTCCTGGAGAGCAGTTCTTC. It is translated as CASSLGSGGPGEQFF.